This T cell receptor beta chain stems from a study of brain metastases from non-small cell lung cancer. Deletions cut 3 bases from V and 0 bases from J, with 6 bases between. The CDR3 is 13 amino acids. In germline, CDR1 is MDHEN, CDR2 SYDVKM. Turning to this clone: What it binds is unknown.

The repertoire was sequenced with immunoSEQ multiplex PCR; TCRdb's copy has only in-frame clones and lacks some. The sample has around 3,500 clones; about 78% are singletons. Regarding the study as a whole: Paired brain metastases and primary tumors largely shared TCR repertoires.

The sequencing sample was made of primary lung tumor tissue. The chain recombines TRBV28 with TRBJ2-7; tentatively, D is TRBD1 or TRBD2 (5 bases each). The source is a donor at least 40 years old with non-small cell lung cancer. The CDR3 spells CASSFGTSYEQYF. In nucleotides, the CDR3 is TGTGCCAGCAGTTTCGGGACCTCCTACGAGCAGTACTTC.